Here is one TCR beta chain with its context. What it binds is unknown. Primers: 60 Vbeta forward and 13 Jbeta reverse. This table comes from immunoSEQ multiplex PCR, and its TCRdb copy is limited to in-frame clones, with some not included. The table lists approximately 150,000 clones, around 79% of them singletons, with 1.5% to 2% in the top ten. This entry comes from a study of cytomegalovirus exposure and HLA in healthy donors. Study summary: Earlier, 90 million to 140 million unique TCR beta sequences were recovered from approximately 200 million T cells by an analysis.

Study results and caveats: The productive fraction for most TCR beta V segments was about 90% or about 30% in an earlier analysis. TCR beta sequences numbering roughly 16,000 were associated with HLA alleles at 0.05 false discovery rate in a later analysis. Some TCR beta chains (164 of them) were listed as cytomegalovirus-associated.

Trimming took off 2 bases at V and 5 bases at J, with 8 bases between the two ends. The CDR3 runs to 12 residues. Germline-derived CDR1 and CDR2 are SGHNT and YYREEE (reference sequence). The TCR originated in a woman in her 30s in good health and CMV-seronegative. Sequencing was carried out using PBMCs. The chain is built from TRBV5-4 and TRBJ2-7, with no clear D. DNA of the CDR3: TGTGCCAGCAGCTTCCACGAGGACGAGCAGTACTTC. This sequence encodes CASSFHEDEQYF. The full variable domain, completed using reference TRBV5-4 and TRBJ2-7, is ETGVTQSPTHLIKTRGQQVTLRCSSQSGHNTVSWYQQALGQGPQFIFQYYREEENGRGNFPPRFSGLQFPNYSSELNVNALELDDSALYLCASSFHEDEQYFGPGTRLTVT.